The text below deals with one T cell receptor (beta chain). The antigen it binds to is not known. No per-base quality is available; no much larger clone lies one base away. TCRbeta CDR3 regions were amplified from genomic DNA by means of the immunoSEQ Assay, a bias-controlled multiplex PCR. The study's own analysis went as follows. The number of nucleated cells in each sample was estimated from the amplification of reference gene primers within the assay. Sequence reads were collapsed and filtered to measure the absolute abundance of every unique TCRbeta CDR3 rearrangement. For each sample, productive Simpson clonality was calculated as the square root of Simpson's diversity index across productive rearrangements. The table was pulled from immuneACCESS by TCRdb, which kept in-frame rearrangements only. Such tables lose some clones; where checked, under half of the loss comes from unresolved V genes, and the rest has no known cause. V and J calls plus clone size are reproduced from that table; the DNA served to infer D and trimming. This sample holds some 300,000 clones; 88% were observed only once. Jointly, the top ten make up approximately 2% of the sample.

This sample was taken from a study of blood T cell repertoires in COVID-19 (dated by TCRdb to between 2020 and 2021). About the full investigation: ImmuneRACE Cohort 3 recovered participants were defined by two consecutive negative NP/OP PCR tests, healthcare professional clearance, or symptom resolution. The collaborator samples originated in the United States, Italy and Spain and spanned the acute and convalescent phases of COVID-19. The prospective study material was composed of cDNA or gDNA derived from T cells, B-cell-depleted T cells, or PBMCs. Subjects who had been exposed to COVID-19, were actively infected with it, or had recovered from it provided the deeply sampled blood TCRbeta repertoires that made up the dataset. The repertoires were made available in a free public database intended to serve as a resource for research on the immune response to SARS-CoV-2. Samples were obtained from the ongoing ImmuneRACE study (first 160 participants) and from about 1,300 subjects provided by 6 global collaborators. The sample metadata nearly always contained a de-identified subject ID, COVID-19 status, age in years and sex. Where available, HLA class I and class II types were taken from metadata supplied by the sample provider and were not determined by assay-based typing. Findings and caveats that apply to the study as a whole: The amount of clinical and demographic metadata varied by source and participant and was provided uncurated.

In the prospective study, participants were about 18 to 100 years old, resided in about two dozen geographic areas of the United States, and were enrolled through a virtual design. In the prospective study, cohorts were assigned on the basis of participant-reported clinical history obtained from a screening survey and a study questionnaire. In the prospective study, whole blood, serum and a nasopharyngeal or oropharyngeal swab were collected from each participant by mobile phlebotomists. Additional blood draws and questionnaires over an approximately 2-month period could optionally be provided by prospective study participants. Prospective study blood samples were shipped either frozen or at room temperature before DNA extraction. V ends up 6 bases short and J 3 bases short, with an unmatched junction base count of 11. Inclusive of the bounding cysteine and phenylalanine, the CDR3 is 15 residues long. Only the CDR3 DNA is retained, 45 bases long and in frame from the first base. CDR1 and CDR2 (ENHRY, SYGVKD) derive from the germline V gene.

Material for sequencing was PBMCs or T cells enriched from blood (not recorded which). The rearrangement joined TRBV10-3 to TRBJ2-7; 7 bases in between match TRBD2. The source is a woman aged 55-69 years in a cohort exposed to, infected with or recovered from COVID-19 (not recorded which). The CDR3: CAISVGGAGDYEQYF. The DNA sequence is given as TGTGCCATCAGCGTCGGTGGGGCGGGGGACTACGAGCAGTACTTC.